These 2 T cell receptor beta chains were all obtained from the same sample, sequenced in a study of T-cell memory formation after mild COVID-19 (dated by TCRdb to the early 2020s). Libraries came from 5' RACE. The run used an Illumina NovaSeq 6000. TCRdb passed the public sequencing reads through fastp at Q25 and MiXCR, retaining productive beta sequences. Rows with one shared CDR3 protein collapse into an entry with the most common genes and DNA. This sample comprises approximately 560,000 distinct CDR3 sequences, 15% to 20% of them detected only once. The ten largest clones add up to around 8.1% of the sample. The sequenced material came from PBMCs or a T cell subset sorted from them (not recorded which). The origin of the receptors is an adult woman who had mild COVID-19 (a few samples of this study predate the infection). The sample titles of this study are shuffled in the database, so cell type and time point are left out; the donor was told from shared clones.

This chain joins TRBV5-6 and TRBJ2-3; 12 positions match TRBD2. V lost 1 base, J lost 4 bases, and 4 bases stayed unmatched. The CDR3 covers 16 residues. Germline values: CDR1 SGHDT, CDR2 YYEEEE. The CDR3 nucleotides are TGTGCCAGCAGCTTGATGACTAGCGGGAGAGCAGATACGCAGTATTTT. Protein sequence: CASSLMTSGRADTQYF.

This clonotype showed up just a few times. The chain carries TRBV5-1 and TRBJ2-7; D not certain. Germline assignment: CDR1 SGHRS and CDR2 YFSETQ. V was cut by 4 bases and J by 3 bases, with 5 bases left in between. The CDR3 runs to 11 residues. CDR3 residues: CASSDHYEQYF. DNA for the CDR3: TGCGCCAGCAGCGACCACTACGAGCAGTACTTC.